These T cell receptor beta chains were read from a single sample in a study of blood T cell repertoires in COVID-19. Using immunoSEQ multiplex PCR, the repertoire was profiled, and TCRdb retains in-frame clones only, with some absent. There are 55,000 to 70,000 clones in the sample; roughly 77% occur only once, and around a sixth lies in the top ten. The sample taken for sequencing was peripheral blood. All receptors derive from a man at least 80 years old with acute or convalescent COVID-19. The CDR3 runs from the conserved cysteine through the conserved F or W. Fields, in order: clone size, J gene, V gene, CDR3 length, D gene, CDR3 protein, CDR3 DNA. D genes are given only for firm matches. Clone size, where shown, is once, few, many, or a class for clones that have expanded.

>-|TRBJ2-2|TRBV18|13|-
CASSPEDAGELFF
TGTGCCAGCTCACCAGAGGATGCCGGGGAGCTGTTTTTT
>-|TRBJ1-1|TRBV16|12|-
CASSPRNTEAFF
TGTGCCAGCAGCCCCAGGAACACTGAAGCTTTCTTT
>-|TRBJ2-7|TRBV7-6|15|TRBD1
CASRHRDRGSGEQYF
TGTGCCAGCAGGCACCGGGACAGGGGAAGTGGCGAGCAGTACTTC
>-|TRBJ2-3|TRBV7-9|16|-
CASSPLQGQPTDTQYF
TGTGCCAGCAGTCCACTGCAGGGGCAGCCCACAGATACGCAGTATTTT
>-|TRBJ2-7|TRBV9|13|-
CASSVGQASGQYF
TGTGCCAGCAGCGTAGGACAGGCCTCGGGGCAGTACTTC
>-|TRBJ1-5|TRBV7-8|15|TRBD1
CASSFGQGRNQPQHF
TGTGCCAGCAGCTTCGGACAGGGTCGCAATCAGCCCCAGCATTTT
>few|TRBJ2-1|TRBV24-1|15|TRBD1
CATSETGSSYNEQFF
TGTGCCACCAGTGAGACAGGGAGCTCCTACAATGAGCAGTTCTTC
>once|TRBJ2-7|TRBV30|15|TRBD1
CAWEPPGTGPYEQYF
TGTGCCTGGGAACCTCCCGGGACAGGACCCTACGAGCAGTACTTC
>-|TRBJ1-6|TRBV27|16|TRBD1
CASSADRGHYNSPLHF
TGTGCCAGCAGTGCAGACAGGGGCCACTATAATTCACCCCTCCACTTT
>-|TRBJ1-1|TRBV6-5|13|TRBD1
CASTYTGGTEAFF
TGTGCCAGCACCTACACAGGGGGCACTGAAGCTTTCTTT
>once|TRBJ1-2|TRBV29-1|12|-
CSVDLQNYGYTF
TGCAGCGTTGATCTGCAGAACTATGGCTACACCTTC
>-|TRBJ2-2|TRBV6-4|14|-
CASSENRDTGELFF
TGTGCCAGCAGTGAGAACAGAGACACCGGGGAGCTGTTTTTT
>once|TRBJ2-5|TRBV27|14|TRBD1
CASRSDRADETQYF
TGTGCCAGCAGATCGGACAGGGCGGACGAGACCCAGTACTTC
>-|TRBJ1-1|TRBV11-2|12|-
CASSFGETEAFF
TGTGCCAGCAGCTTCGGGGAGACTGAAGCTTTCTTT
>once|TRBJ2-2|TRBV11-1|16|TRBD2
CASKEVLADNTGELFF
TGTGCCAGCAAAGAAGTCCTAGCGGATAACACCGGGGAGCTGTTTTTT
>few|TRBJ1-2|TRBV9|12|TRBD1
CASSKGQSGYTF
TGTGCCAGCAGCAAGGGACAGAGCGGCTACACCTTC
>few|TRBJ1-1|TRBV6-4|15|TRBD1
CASSAYPGQGYEAFF
TGTGCCAGCAGTGCCTATCCGGGACAGGGGTATGAAGCTTTCTTT
>few|TRBJ2-7|TRBV11-2|16|TRBD2
CASSLSLAGGAYEQYF
TGTGCCAGCAGCTTGTCCCTAGCGGGAGGGGCCTACGAGCAGTACTTC
>-|TRBJ1-5|TRBV10-3|13|-
CATHGDSNQPQHF
TGTGCCACCCACGGGGATAGCAATCAGCCCCAGCATTTT
>-|TRBJ2-7|TRBV9|14|-
CASSVGLSGYEQYF
TGTGCCAGCAGCGTAGGTCTTAGCGGCTACGAGCAGTACTTC
>-|TRBJ1-1|TRBV7-9|16|TRBD1
CASSLTGTGKNTEAFF
TGTGCCAGCAGCTTAACTGGGACAGGGAAGAACACTGAAGCTTTCTTT
>-|TRBJ2-1|TRBV5-1|16|TRBD2
CASSLGLAGGPGEQFF
TGCGCCAGCAGCTTGGGTCTAGCGGGGGGGCCCGGGGAGCAGTTCTTC
>once|TRBJ2-6|TRBV7-6|15|-
CASSLGNSGANVLTF
TGTGCCAGCAGCTTAGGTAACTCTGGGGCCAACGTCCTGACTTTC
>-|TRBJ1-1|TRBV7-2|14|-
CASSLNGPGTEAFF
TGTGCCAGCAGCTTAAACGGTCCGGGCACTGAAGCTTTCTTT
>-|TRBJ2-2|TRBV2|15|-
CASSDARGRAGELFF
TGTGCCAGCAGTGATGCAAGGGGCCGGGCCGGGGAGCTGTTTTTT
>once|TRBJ2-3|TRBV7-3|15|TRBD1
CASSYGQGSTDTQYF
TGTGCCAGCAGCTATGGACAGGGGAGCACAGATACGCAGTATTTT
>-|TRBJ2-5|TRBV2|13|-
CASKGEQQETQYF
TGTGCCAGCAAGGGAGAACAACAAGAGACCCAGTACTTC
>-|TRBJ1-1|TRBV24-1|13|-
CASVGRLNTEAFF
TGTGCCTCCGTGGGGAGATTGAACACTGAAGCTTTCTTT
>-|TRBJ1-2|TRBV4-3|14|-
CASSQDKGVYGYTF
TGCGCCAGCAGCCAAGATAAGGGGGTCTATGGCTACACCTTC
>-|TRBJ2-3|TRBV18|15|TRBD1
CASSEGQSSTDTQYF
TGTGCCAGCTCAGAGGGACAGAGCAGCACAGATACGCAGTATTTT
>once|TRBJ1-2|TRBV5-1|15|TRBD1
CASSLGQGANYGYTF
TGCGCCAGCAGCCTGGGACAGGGAGCTAACTATGGCTACACCTTC
>few|TRBJ1-3|TRBV15|17|-
CATSRDLLTGGRDTIYF
TGTGCCACCAGCAGAGATCTATTGACGGGGGGCAGGGACACCATATATTTT
>-|TRBJ2-3|TRBV6-2/TRBV6-3|15|TRBD1
CASSYGYRGTDTQYF
TGTGCCAGCAGTTACGGGTACAGGGGGACAGATACGCAGTATTTT
>-|TRBJ1-5|TRBV7-2|15|-
CASSLSGLGGQPQHF
TGTGCCAGCAGCTTATCCGGACTGGGAGGACAGCCCCAGCATTTT
>-|TRBJ1-2|TRBV19|12|TRBD1
CASRGTDYGYTF
TGTGCCAGTAGGGGGACAGACTATGGCTACACCTTC
>-|TRBJ2-3|TRBV7-3|14|-
CASSASQSSDTQYF
TGTGCCAGCAGCGCATCCCAGTCGTCAGATACGCAGTATTTT
>-|TRBJ1-1|TRBV19|14|-
CASSNRAQLTEAFF
TGTGCCAGTAGTAACAGGGCCCAATTAACTGAAGCTTTCTTT
>-|TRBJ2-7|TRBV28|13|-
CARGRGPSYEQYF
TGTGCCAGGGGGCGGGGCCCCTCCTACGAGCAGTACTTC